This T cell receptor (beta chain) was sequenced during a study of chronic HIV infection and antiretroviral therapy. In TCRdb, the 5' RACE reads were re-called with MiXCR into one record per CDR3 protein. There are over 40,000 distinct CDR3 sequences in the sample; approximately 19% occur only once, and 2.8% lies in the top ten. This clonotype was picked up a small number of times. Sequenced input: peripheral blood. This sequence was found in an adult who had HIV and had not received antiretroviral therapy, or was an uninfected healthy control (not recorded which).

DNA for the CDR3: TGTGCCAGCAGCTTGCCCCGACAGGGTGGCGGGAAACTGTTTTTT. Translation gives CASSLPRQGGGKLFF. The chain employs TRBV11-2 and TRBJ1-4; 7 nucleotides align to TRBD1. The V and J ends lost 3 bases and 11 bases, in that order; junction bases with no gene match: 12. CDR1 and CDR2 (germline): SGHAT, FQNNGV. There are 15 residues in the CDR3.